What follows describes a single T cell receptor beta chain. No antigen is known for it. Data came from immunoSEQ multiplex PCR; TCRdb stores just in-frame clones and leaves some out. The sample contains some 72,000 clones, about nine tenths of which appear only once. The entry originates in a study of OX40 agonist ivuxolimab in advanced cancers. As for the study in general: It was ivuxolimab, an agonistic anti-OX40 (CD134) antibody, that patients were treated with. Males comprised 70% to 85% of the group, whose mean age was approximately 61 years (range roughly 20 to 85). Points from the study as a whole: Compared with others, partial responders at 0.1-3.0 mg/kg displayed clonal expansion among the lowest. The average count of expanded clones was higher among CD8+ T cells than among CD4+.

There are 14 residues in the CDR3. The V and J ends lost 0 bases and 5 bases respectively, with 11 bases between them. In germline, CDR1 is SGHTA, CDR2 FQGNSA. Material: CD4+ or CD8+ T cells sorted from blood, obtained in a trial of the OX40 agonist ivuxolimab. The chain uses TRBV7-2 and TRBJ2-7; D uncertain. This TCR came from an adult with an advanced solid tumor such as melanoma, head and neck, liver or kidney cancer. CDR3 coding DNA: TGTGCCAGCAGCTTAGCCGGAGATTGGAACGAGCAGTACTTC. Translated: CASSLAGDWNEQYF. Together with reference TRBV7-2 and TRBJ2-7, the CDR3 gives the full variable domain: GAGVSQSPSNKVTEKGKDVELRCDPISGHTALYWYRQSLGQGLEFLIYFQGNSAPDKSGLPSDRFSAERTGGSVSTLTIQRTQQEDSAVYLCASSLAGDWNEQYFGPGTRLTVT.